Each of the 17 T cell receptor beta chains below was sequenced from the same sample in a study of OX40 agonist ivuxolimab in advanced cancers. Assay: immunoSEQ multiplex PCR; the TCRdb copy retains only in-frame clones and omits some. The sample carries more than 50,000 clones, about 89% recorded once. This sample comprised CD4+ or CD8+ T cells sorted from blood, obtained in a trial of the OX40 agonist ivuxolimab. The receptor set was obtained from an adult with an advanced solid tumor such as melanoma, head and neck, liver or kidney cancer.

V usage is TRBV5-6 and J usage is TRBJ2-3, with 8 bases lining up with TRBD2. Germline V lookup: CDR1 SGHDT, CDR2 YYEEEE. V shed 1 base and J 3 bases; nucleotides not matched to a gene: 7. The CDR3 length is 16 residues. The CDR3 spells CASSLLAGGPTDTQYF. The CDR3 DNA reads TGTGCCAGCAGCTTGTTGGCGGGGGGACCAACAGATACGCAGTATTTT.

The chain employs TRBV5-4 and TRBJ1-4; D gene uncertain. CDR3 size: 14 residues. V lost 4 bases to trimming and J lost 0 bases, with 7 bases between them. CDR1 is SGHNT and CDR2 is YYREEE in the germline V gene (reference sequence). CDR3 sequence reads: CASSPSATNEKLFF. The DNA for the CDR3 is TGTGCCAGCAGCCCCAGTGCAACTAATGAAAAACTGTTTTTT.

The chain has TRBV5-1 and TRBJ2-2; TRBD2 matches 9 bases. The V gene end was trimmed by 5 bases and the J gene end by 2 bases; junction bases not matched to a gene: 7. The CDR3 consists of 16 residues. Germline V lookup: CDR1 SGHRS, CDR2 YFSETQ. Here the CDR3 DNA reads TGCGCCAGCAGGGTAGCGGGGGCTGACAACACCGGGGAGCTGTTTTTT. This gives the protein CASRVAGADNTGELFF.

The chain couples TRBV5-1 to TRBJ1-2; 9 bases match TRBD1. Germline V gives CDR1 SGHRS, CDR2 YFSETQ. The CDR3 runs 16 residues. V lost 0 bases and J lost 4; bases outside the gene matches: 7. The CDR3 spells CASSLAGQGMSYGYTF. In nucleotides, the CDR3 is TGCGCCAGCAGCTTGGCCGGACAGGGGATGAGCTATGGCTACACCTTC.

This clone came up a few times. The V and J genes are TRBV5-1 and TRBJ1-2; tentatively, D is TRBD1 (5 bases). Trimming pared 4 bases from V and 7 bases from J, leaving 14 bases between. This CDR3 has 13 residues. Germline V lookup: CDR1 SGHRS, CDR2 YFSETQ. CDR3 region: CASSQTVEGGYTF. CDR3 DNA sequence: TGCGCCAGCAGCCAGACAGTAGAAGGTGGCTACACCTTC.

The rearrangement joins TRBV18 to TRBJ2-1, with D tentatively TRBD1 (6 bases). This CDR3 spans 14 amino acids. The ends were cut back, 4 bases at V and 4 bases at J, with 11 bases in the middle. CDR1 and CDR2 (germline): KGHSH, LQKENI. Written as DNA, the CDR3 is TGTGCCAGCTCACTGGACAGATCTTACAATGAGCAGTTCTTC. Protein sequence: CASSLDRSYNEQFF. Full variable domain (remainder filled in from reference TRBV18 and TRBJ2-1): NAGVMQNPRHLVRRRGQEARLRCSPMKGHSHVYWYRQLPEEGLKFMVYLQKENIIDESGMPKERFSAEFPKEGPSILRIQQVVRGDSAAYFCASSLDRSYNEQFFGPGTRLTVL.

V gene TRBV12-5 combines with J gene TRBJ2-3; 12 nucleotides agree with TRBD2. CDR1 is LGHNT and CDR2 is FRNRAP in the germline V gene. CDR3 size: 14 residues. As DNA, the CDR3 is TGTGCCTCTAGGGCTAGCGGGGGGGACGATACGCAGTATTTT. Its protein product is CASRASGGDDTQYF.

The chain joins TRBV28 to TRBJ1-1; 7 bases agree with TRBD1. CDR3 length equals 12 residues. V lost 6 bases to trimming and J lost 8 bases; unmatched junction nucleotides: 6. Germline-derived CDR1 and CDR2 are MDHEN and SYDVKM. The CDR3, as DNA: TGTGCCAGCAGGCGAGACAGGGCCGAAGCTTTCTTT. Residues: CASRRDRAEAFF.

The V and J genes are TRBV28 and TRBJ2-5; 9 bases align to TRBD1. The length of the CDR3 is 14 residues. The V gene end was trimmed by 2 bases and the J gene end by 5 bases; junction bases not matched to a gene: 3. Germline values: CDR1 MDHEN, CDR2 SYDVKM. The CDR3 is CASSLGGQGETQYF. In nucleotides, the CDR3 is TGTGCCAGCAGTTTAGGGGGACAGGGTGAGACCCAGTACTTC.

This clone was observed a single time. CDR3: CASLQGTGGIGELFF. For the CDR3, the DNA is TGTGCCAGCCTCCAGGGGACAGGGGGGATCGGGGAGCTGTTTTTT. The V gene is TRBV2, the J gene TRBJ2-2, with TRBD1 matching 11 bases. Germline V gene sequence: CDR1 SNHLY, CDR2 FYNNEI. V shed 8 bases, J shed 7 bases, and the junction held 9 bases outside the gene matches. This CDR3 is 15 amino acids long.

V is TRBV29-1 and J is TRBJ2-7; the match to TRBD2 covers 8 bases. There are 11 residues in the CDR3. Germline CDR1 is SQVTM and CDR2 is ANQGSEA. With 4 bases clipped from V and 8 bases from J, the junction kept 4 bases outside the gene matches. The CDR3: CSVAAGVQQYF. CDR3 nucleotides: TGCAGCGTTGCAGCGGGAGTACAGCAGTACTTC.

The rearrangement links TRBV5-1 to TRBJ2-4; TRBD2 aligns across 9 bases. The ends lost 3 bases at V and 4 bases at J; junction bases unmatched: 20. Germline lookup yields CDR1 SGHRS and CDR2 YFSETQ. This CDR3 has 20 residues. The CDR3 sequence is CASSSEKRGVTRVPKNIQYF. CDR3 sequence (DNA): TGCGCCAGCAGCTCGGAGAAGCGGGGGGTCACAAGAGTCCCAAAAAACATTCAGTACTTC. Drawing the rest from reference TRBV5-1 and TRBJ2-4, the complete variable domain is KAGVTQTPRYLIKTRGQQVTLSCSPISGHRSVSWYQQTPGQGLQFLFEYFSETQRNKGNFPGRFSGRQFSNSRSEMNVSTLELGDSALYLCASSSEKRGVTRVPKNIQYFGAGTRLSVL.

This clone was counted only a few times. The chain has TRBV2 and TRBJ2-3; the D gene is possibly TRBD1 (5 bases). CDR1 is SNHLY and CDR2 is FYNNEI in the germline V gene. CDR3 length: 14 residues. V was pared by 3 bases and J by 0 bases, with 7 bases between. The CDR3 here is CASSEGLSTDTQYF. The CDR3 DNA is TGTGCCAGCAGTGAGGGGCTTAGCACAGATACGCAGTATTTT.

V is TRBV18 and J is TRBJ2-6; D is undetermined. Between the trimmed V and J ends, which lost 0 bases and 0 bases, there was a span of 9 bases. Germline values: CDR1 KGHSH, CDR2 LQKENI. The CDR3 consists of 17 residues. This chain's CDR3 is CASSPPGGLSGANVLTF. The CDR3 nucleotides read TGTGCCAGCTCACCACCGGGCGGCCTCTCTGGGGCCAACGTCCTGACTTTC.

This clone was detected only once. The chain joins TRBV18 to TRBJ1-5, with D possibly matching TRBD1 (6 bases). This CDR3 is 14 amino acids long. Deletions cut 3 bases from V and 4 bases from J, with 10 bases between. CDR1 is KGHSH, CDR2 LQKENI, per germline. CDR3: CASSPRQENQPQHF. In DNA form, the CDR3 reads TGTGCCAGCTCACCTCGACAGGAGAATCAGCCCCAGCATTTT.

The chain carries TRBV19 and TRBJ1-5; TRBD1 agrees at 7 bases. The V and J ends lost 5 bases and 7 bases, in that order; junction bases with no gene match: 8. The CDR3 consists of 14 residues. In germline, CDR1 is LNHDA, CDR2 SQIVND (reference sequence). In nucleotides, the CDR3 is TGTGCCAGTAGTCAAGACAGGGTTGGACAGCCCCAGCATTTT. Its translation: CASSQDRVGQPQHF.

The genes are TRBV30 and TRBJ2-5; possible D gene TRBD1, 6 bases. The length of the CDR3 is 13 residues. Germline loops: CDR1 GTSNPN, CDR2 SVGIG (reference sequence). Trimming cost V 5 bases and J 2 bases, with 12 bases left between them. The CDR3 loop is CAWGPDRQETQYF. CDR3 nucleotides: TGTGCCTGGGGGCCCGACAGGCAAGAGACCCAGTACTTC.